The 16 T cell receptor beta chains listed next were all sequenced from one sample in a study of T-cell reconstitution after alpha-beta-depleted transplantation in children. Unique molecular identifiers were used to barcode this TCRbeta library. TCRdb reprocessed the PCR reads via MiXCR and lists one record per CDR3 protein. This sample has about 980,000 distinct CDR3 sequences; 25% to 30% occur once, and the top ten carry about 28%. Material: PBMCs, mostly from graft donor cells, obtained 360 days after TCRalphabeta/CD19-depleted stem cell transplant. The receptor set was obtained from a boy younger than two who had a stem cell transplant for SCID, so the T cells may come from the graft donor.

This chain links TRBV4-2 with TRBJ2-3, with 7 bases matching TRBD2. The CDR3 has 14 residues. Per germline, CDR1 LGHNA and CDR2 YNFKEQ. Unmatched junction bases numbered 6, after V lost 4 bases and J lost 5 bases. The CDR3 DNA reads TGTGCCAGCAGCCTAAAACCGGGGGGAGATACGCAGTATTTT. Amino acids: CASSLKPGGDTQYF.

A single count supports this clonotype. The V gene is TRBV20-1, the J gene TRBJ2-7; 8 nucleotides align to TRBD2. Per germline, CDR1 DFQATT and CDR2 SNEGSKA (reference sequence). Losses at the gene ends were 3 bases for V and 6 bases for J; bases not matched to a gene: 13. The CDR3 runs to 15 residues. CDR3 amino acids: CSASGTSGPGSEQYF. CDR3 bases: TGCAGTGCTAGTGGAACTAGCGGCCCCGGGTCCGAGCAGTACTTC.

J is TRBJ2-7 and V is TRBV20-1, with a weak D call TRBD1 (6 bases). The CDR3 contains 16 residues. Trimming cost V 1 base and J 7 bases, with 23 bases left between them. Germline V gene sequence: CDR1 DFQATT, CDR2 SNEGSKA (reference sequence). The CDR3 region is CSARVPPGHTLGEQYF. For the CDR3, the DNA is TGCAGTGCTAGAGTGCCCCCGGGACATACCTTGGGGGAGCAGTACTTC.

This clonotype was counted many times. V is TRBV7-3 and J is TRBJ1-1; D may be TRBD1 (6 bases). With 5 bases removed from V and 5 bases from J, the gap between germline ends came to 15 bases. Germline V CDR1 and CDR2: SGHTA, FQGTGA. CDR3 length: 14 residues. The CDR3 DNA is TGTGCCAGCAGCCCGACAGGAGGGGGGACTGAAGCTTTCTTT. Amino acids: CASSPTGGGTEAFF.

This clonotype was counted only a few times. This chain connects TRBV7-9 to TRBJ2-3; 9 nucleotides agree with TRBD2. V lost 7 bases to trimming and J lost 6 bases; unmatched junction nucleotides: 8. The length of the CDR3 is 14 residues. Looked up from germline, CDR1 is SEHNR and CDR2 is FQNEAQ (reference sequence). The CDR3 region has the DNA TGTGCCAGCACAAAAGCGGGGGGAGGGGATACGCAGTATTTT. Its protein product is CASTKAGGGDTQYF.

V gene TRBV14 combines with J gene TRBJ2-2; possibly TRBD1 for D (5 bases). Germline CDR1 and CDR2: SGHDN and FVKESK. V was pared by 1 base and J by 4 bases, with 7 bases between. The CDR3 consists of 14 residues. CDR3 in amino acids: CASSQGTRTGELFF. Written as DNA, the CDR3 is TGTGCCAGCAGCCAAGGGACACGCACCGGGGAGCTGTTTTTT. The full variable domain, rest sourced from reference TRBV14 and TRBJ2-2, is EAGVTQFPSHSVIEKGQTVTLRCDPISGHDNLYWYRRVMGKEIKFLLHFVKESKQDESGMPNNRFLAERTGGTYSTLKVQPAELEDSGVYFCASSQGTRTGELFFGEGSRLTVL.

The chain links TRBV10-3 to TRBJ2-7; 8 bases align to TRBD2. The V and J ends lost 4 bases and 0 bases, in that order; junction bases with no gene match: 8. The germline gives CDR1 ENHRY, CDR2 SYGVKD. This CDR3 spans 16 amino acids. In nucleotides, the CDR3 is TGTGCCATCAGTGTCCGTAGCGGGGCAAGCTCCTACGAGCAGTACTTC. Residues: CAISVRSGASSYEQYF.

This chain joins TRBV18 and TRBJ1-1; D possibly corresponds to TRBD1 (5 bases). Germline CDR1 is KGHSH and CDR2 is LQKENI. Trimming cost V 3 bases and J 3 bases, with 8 bases left between them. This CDR3 is 13 amino acids long. The CDR3 DNA is TGTGCCAGCTCACCCCAGGGAGACACTGAAGCTTTCTTT. Amino acids: CASSPQGDTEAFF. Based on the CDR3 plus reference TRBV18 and TRBJ1-1, the full variable domain is NAGVMQNPRHLVRRRGQEARLRCSPMKGHSHVYWYRQLPEEGLKFMVYLQKENIIDESGMPKERFSAEFPKEGPSILRIQQVVRGDSAAYFCASSPQGDTEAFFGQGTRLTVV.

Written as DNA, the CDR3 is TGTGCCAGCAGCTCAATGTCCAGGGGAGGGACCGGGGAGCTGTTTTTT. Its protein is CASSSMSRGGTGELFF. This sequence joins TRBV7-9 and TRBJ2-2, with a weak D call TRBD2 (7 bases). This CDR3 comprises 16 residues. The germline V gene encodes CDR1 SEHNR and CDR2 FQNEAQ (reference sequence). The V and J ends lost 4 bases and 5 bases respectively, with 17 bases between them.

CDR3 loop: CASSYPIQGANAYEQYF. In DNA, the CDR3 is TGTGCCAGCAGTTACCCAATCCAGGGGGCGAACGCCTACGAGCAGTACTTC. The V and J genes are TRBV6-2 or TRBV6-3 and TRBJ2-7, with 8 bases that match TRBD1. The CDR3 contains 17 residues. Germline trimming cut 2 bases from V and 2 bases from J; bases unmatched to any gene: 11. CDR1 MNHEY and CDR2 SVGEGT come from the germline V gene.

The chain couples TRBV5-1 to TRBJ2-3; D is possibly TRBD2 (6 bases). The CDR3 contains 13 residues. Germline V gene data show CDR1 as SGHRS and CDR2 as YFSETQ. V was cut by 0 bases and J by 9 bases, with 11 bases left in between. CDR3 residues: CASSLDEEGTQYF. The CDR3, as DNA: TGCGCCAGCAGCTTGGATGAGGAGGGCACGCAGTATTTT.

V is TRBV12-3 or TRBV12-4 and J is TRBJ2-3, with 10 bases lining up with TRBD2. V shed 5 bases, J shed 2 bases, and the junction held 10 bases outside the gene matches. The CDR3 consists of 17 residues. The CDR3 nucleotides read TGTGCCAGCAGTCTCGACTTAGGACTAGCGGACACAGATACGCAGTATTTT. This gives the protein CASSLDLGLADTDTQYF.

This clonotype came up many times. At one boundary the junction diverges from the germline segment, which might be a read error. The V gene is TRBV7-9, the J gene TRBJ2-5; TRBD2 agrees at 10 bases. Germline V gene sequence: CDR1 SEHNR, CDR2 FQNEAQ (reference sequence). CDR3 size: 14 residues. The CDR3 loop is CASRLAGGQETQYF. The DNA of the CDR3 is TGTGCCAGCAGGTTAGCGGGGGGACAAGAGACCCAGTACTTC.

This clonotype turned up a few times. This chain connects TRBV6-5 to TRBJ2-5; tentatively, D is TRBD1 (6 bases). The CDR3 runs to 15 residues. V lost 4 bases, J lost 5 bases, and 17 bases lay in between. CDR1 and CDR2 (germline): MNHEY, SVGAGI. The CDR3 nucleotides are TGTGCCAGCAGTTCCTGGACAGCCTTAGAGGAGACCCAGTACTTC. This sequence encodes CASSSWTALEETQYF.

This clonotype was seen a handful of times. The chain has TRBV4-2 and TRBJ2-5; D remains unclear. This CDR3 spans 14 amino acids. V lost 1 base to trimming and J lost 5 bases, with 11 bases between them. CDR1 LGHNA and CDR2 YNFKEQ come from the germline V gene. CDR3 sequence (DNA): TGTGCCAGCAGCCAAGCTTGGTATGACGAGACCCAGTACTTC. It codes for CASSQAWYDETQYF.

The sample holds a few counts of this clonotype. The J gene is TRBJ2-7, the V gene TRBV10-3, with 9 bases lining up with TRBD1. The CDR3 has 15 amino acids. The trim removed 4 bases at V and 6 bases at J, leaving 10 bases unmatched. Germline CDR1 is ENHRY and CDR2 is SYGVKD. Here the CDR3 reads CAISGPDRGNSEQYF. For the CDR3, the DNA is TGTGCCATCAGTGGGCCTGACAGGGGGAACAGCGAGCAGTACTTC.